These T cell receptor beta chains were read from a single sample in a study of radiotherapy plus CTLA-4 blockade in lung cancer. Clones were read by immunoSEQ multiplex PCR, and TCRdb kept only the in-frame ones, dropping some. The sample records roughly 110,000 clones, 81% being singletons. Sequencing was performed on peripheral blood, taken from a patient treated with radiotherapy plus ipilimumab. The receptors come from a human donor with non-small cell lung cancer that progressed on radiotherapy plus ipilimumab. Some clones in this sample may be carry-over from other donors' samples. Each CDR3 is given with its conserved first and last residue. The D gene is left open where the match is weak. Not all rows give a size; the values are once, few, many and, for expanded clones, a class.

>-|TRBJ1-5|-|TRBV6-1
CASRRQENQPQHF
TGTGCCAGCAGACGACAGGAAAATCAGCCCCAGCATTTT
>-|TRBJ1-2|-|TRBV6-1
CASSSSGGLIYGYTF
TGTGCCAGCAGTAGCTCGGGGGGACTCATATATGGCTACACCTTC
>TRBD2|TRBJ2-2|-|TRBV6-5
CASIPGGTTGELFF
TGTGCCAGCATTCCGGGGGGTACCACCGGGGAGCTGTTTTTT
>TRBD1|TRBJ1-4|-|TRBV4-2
CASSQPGQGLLFF
TGTGCCAGCAGCCAACCAGGACAGGGTTTGTTGTTTTTT
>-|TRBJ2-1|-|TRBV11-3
CASSLDRGPSSYNEQFF
TGTGCCAGCAGCTTAGATCGGGGTCCGAGCTCCTACAATGAGCAGTTCTTC
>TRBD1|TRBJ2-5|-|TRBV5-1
CASRRGQGGETQYF
TGCGCCAGCAGGAGGGGACAGGGCGGGGAGACCCAGTACTTC
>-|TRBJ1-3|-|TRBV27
CASSSSGAGNTIYF
TGTGCCAGCAGTTCATCAGGGGCTGGAAACACCATATATTTT
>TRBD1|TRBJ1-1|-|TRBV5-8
CASSLARAGGLAFF
TGTGCCAGCAGCTTGGCCCGGGCAGGGGGGTTGGCTTTCTTT
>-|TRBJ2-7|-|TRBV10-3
CAITSLQGGEQYF
TGTGCCATCACGTCTCTACAGGGTGGCGAGCAGTACTTC
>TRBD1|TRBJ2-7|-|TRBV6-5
CASSPDRSYEQYF
TGTGCCAGCAGTCCGGACAGGTCCTACGAGCAGTACTTC
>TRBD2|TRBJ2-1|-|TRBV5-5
CASSLGLAVDYNEQFF
TGTGCCAGCAGCTTGGGACTAGCCGTCGACTACAATGAGCAGTTCTTC
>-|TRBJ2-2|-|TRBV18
CASSPRAYTGELFF
TGTGCCAGCTCACCAAGGGCGTACACCGGGGAGCTGTTTTTT
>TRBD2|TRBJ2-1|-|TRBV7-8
CASSLAGLLAGYNEQFF
TGTGCCAGCAGCTTAGCGGGATTACTAGCGGGTTACAATGAGCAGTTCTTC
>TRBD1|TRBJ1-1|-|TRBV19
CASSPRGRGARARAFF
TGTGCCAGTAGCCCAAGGGGCAGGGGGGCCAGGGCTCGAGCTTTCTTT
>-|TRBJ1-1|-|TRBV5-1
CASSLQGGNTEAFF
TGCGCCAGCAGCTTACAGGGAGGGAACACTGAAGCTTTCTTT
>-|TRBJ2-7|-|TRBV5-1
CASSKRGTYEQYF
TGCGCCAGCAGCAAAAGGGGGACCTACGAGCAGTACTTC
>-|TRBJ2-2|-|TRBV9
CASSPRVDTGELFF
TGTGCCAGCAGCCCCCGAGTGGACACCGGGGAGCTGTTTTTT
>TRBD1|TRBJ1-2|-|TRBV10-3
CAISTPGQGLFYGYTF
TGTGCCATCAGCACCCCGGGACAGGGGTTATTTTATGGCTACACCTTC
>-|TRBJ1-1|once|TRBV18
CASSPDGVNTEAFF
TGTGCCAGCTCACCGGATGGGGTGAACACTGAAGCTTTCTTT
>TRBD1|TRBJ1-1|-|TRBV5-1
CASSPGQGFGTEAFF
TGCGCCAGCAGCCCGGGACAGGGTTTTGGGACTGAAGCTTTCTTT
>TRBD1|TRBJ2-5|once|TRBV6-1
CASSSGTGGWETQYF
TGTGCCAGCAGTTCCGGGACAGGGGGCTGGGAGACCCAGTACTTC
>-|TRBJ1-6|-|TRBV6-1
CASIPGDGPLHF
TGTGCCAGCATACCAGGCGACGGGCCCCTCCACTTT
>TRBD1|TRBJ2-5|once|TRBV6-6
CASSYDGTGSGTQYF
TGTGCCAGCAGTTACGATGGGACAGGGAGTGGGACCCAGTACTTC
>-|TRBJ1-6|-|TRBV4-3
CASSQDPAAGQGSPLHF
TGCGCCAGCAGCCAAGATCCCGCGGCGGGGCAAGGATCACCCCTCCACTTT
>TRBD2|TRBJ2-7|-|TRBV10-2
CASSESSSGGRQYF
TGCGCCAGCAGTGAGTCGTCTAGCGGGGGGCGGCAGTACTTC
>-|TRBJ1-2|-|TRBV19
CASSIRTQANYGYTF
TGTGCCAGTAGTATTCGGACCCAAGCTAACTATGGCTACACCTTC
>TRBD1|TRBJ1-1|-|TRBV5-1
CASNSQPAGQGAAAAFF
TGCGCCAGCAATTCTCAGCCTGCGGGACAGGGGGCTGCGGCAGCTTTCTTT
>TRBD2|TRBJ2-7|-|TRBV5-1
CASSLVSGTKVYEQYF
TGCGCCAGCAGCTTGGTAAGCGGGACGAAAGTCTACGAGCAGTACTTC
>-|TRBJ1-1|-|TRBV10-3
CAILERVGDTEAFF
TGTGCCATCTTAGAACGGGTTGGGGACACTGAAGCTTTCTTT
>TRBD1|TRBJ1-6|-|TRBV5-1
CASSLGDRDNSPLHF
TGCGCCAGCAGCTTGGGGGACAGGGATAATTCACCCCTCCACTTT
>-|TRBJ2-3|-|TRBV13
CASSPRDTQYF
TGTGCCAGCAGCCCACGAGATACGCAGTATTTT
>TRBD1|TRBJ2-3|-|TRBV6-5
CAGGQGETDTQYF
TGTGCCGGGGGACAGGGGGAAACAGATACGCAGTATTTT
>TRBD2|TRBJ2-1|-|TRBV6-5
CASRTSGTYNEQFF
TGTGCCAGCAGGACTAGCGGGACCTACAATGAGCAGTTCTTC
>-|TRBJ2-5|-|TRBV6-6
CASSYSAASQTQYF
TGTGCCAGCAGTTACTCCGCGGCTAGTCAGACCCAGTACTTC
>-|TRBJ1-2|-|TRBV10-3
CAVRAGQIYGYTF
TGTGCCGTCAGAGCAGGACAAATTTATGGCTACACCTTC
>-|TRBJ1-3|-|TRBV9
CASSAPAIGNTIYF
TGTGCCAGCAGCGCCCCTGCTATTGGAAACACCATATATTTT
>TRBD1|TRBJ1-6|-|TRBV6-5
CASSRQGTDSPLHF
TGTGCCAGCAGTAGACAGGGGACGGATTCACCCCTCCACTTT
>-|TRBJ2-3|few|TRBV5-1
CASNQGDTQYF
TGCGCCAGCAATCAAGGTGATACGCAGTATTTT
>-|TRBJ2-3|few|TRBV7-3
CASSLSANTDTQYF
TGTGCCAGCAGCTTAAGCGCCAACACAGATACGCAGTATTTT